This TCR beta chain came from a study of blood T cell repertoires in COVID-19. Study at large: Spain, Italy and the United States supplied samples that represented acute and convalescent COVID-19. T cells, B-cell-depleted T cells, or PBMCs provided the cDNA or gDNA that served as material.

With regard to this clone: One end of the junction does not line up with germline, which may come from a read error.

Under the authors' procedure: The authors estimated nucleated cell counts from reference gene primer amplification. Libraries were prepared by immunoSEQ multiplex PCR; TCRdb keeps only in-frame clonotypes and omits some of them. V and J calls plus clone size are reproduced from that table; the DNA served to infer D and trimming. The profile shows some 87,000 clones, almost 95% of them singletons. CDR1 and CDR2 (germline): SGHRS, YFSETQ. This CDR3 contains 16 residues. What was sequenced was peripheral blood. The clonotype originates from an older woman with active COVID-19. The chain carries TRBV5-1 and TRBJ2-6, with 7 bases identical to TRBD2. As DNA, the CDR3 is TGCGCCCGCAGCTTGGTGGGGGGGACTGGGGCCAACGTCCTGACTTTC. It encodes CARSLVGGTGANVLTF.